The sequence of this T cell receptor (beta chain) was determined in a study of technical replicates of blood from a few donors. Repertoires were generated with immunoSEQ multiplex PCR, while TCRdb's copy carries only in-frame clones and drops some. The sample includes 55,000 to 70,000 clones, approximately 86% of them seen just once. The CDR3 is 13 residues long. Trimming pared 4 bases from V and 3 bases from J, leaving 11 bases between. Germline V gene lookup returns CDR1 SGHNT and CDR2 YYREEE (reference sequence). J is TRBJ2-7 and V is TRBV5-4; the D is unclear. The receptor comes from a human donor in good health. Some clones in this sample may be carry-over from other donors' samples. Sequenced material: PBMCs. This CDR3 reads CASSPPGRYEQYF. For the CDR3, the DNA is TGTGCCAGCAGCCCCCCTGGCCGCTACGAGCAGTACTTC.